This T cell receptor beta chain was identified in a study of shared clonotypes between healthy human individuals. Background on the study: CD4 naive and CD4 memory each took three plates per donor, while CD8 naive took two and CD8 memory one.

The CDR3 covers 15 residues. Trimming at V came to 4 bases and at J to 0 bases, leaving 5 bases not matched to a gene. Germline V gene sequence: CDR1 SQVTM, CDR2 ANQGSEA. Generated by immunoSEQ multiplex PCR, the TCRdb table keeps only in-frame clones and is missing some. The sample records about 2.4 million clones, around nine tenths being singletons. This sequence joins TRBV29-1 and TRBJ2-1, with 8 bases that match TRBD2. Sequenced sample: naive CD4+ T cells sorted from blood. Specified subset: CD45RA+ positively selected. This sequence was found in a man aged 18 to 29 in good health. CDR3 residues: CSVVRLAGSYNEQFF. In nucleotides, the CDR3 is TGCAGCGTTGTTAGGCTAGCGGGCTCCTACAATGAGCAGTTCTTC.